These 12 T cell receptor beta chains were all obtained from the same sample, sequenced in a study of blood T cells in healthy people across ages. PCR was performed a second time for roughly 7 to 11 cycles using a sample-barcoded 5' primer and a J-beta primer mix. TCRdb re-called the 5' RACE reads with MiXCR, one entry per CDR3 protein. Of around 1,800,000 distinct CDR3 sequences in the sample, 35% to 50% were seen once. The sample consisted of blood. The source is a human donor in good health.

This clonotype came up a few times. The chain links TRBV5-5 to TRBJ1-2; D perhaps matches TRBD1 (5 bases). The CDR3 is 14 amino acids. The germline V gene encodes CDR1 SGHKS and CDR2 YYEKEE (reference sequence). V lost 6 bases, J lost 6 bases, and 18 bases lay in between. The CDR3 here is CASTHEDGGDGYTF. CDR3 sequence (DNA): TGTGCCAGCACCCATGAGGATGGGGGGGATGGCTACACCTTC.

This clonotype was seen only a few times. An end of the junction does not agree with germline; a read error may underlie this. The V gene is TRBV11-2, the J gene TRBJ1-2, with D perhaps matching TRBD1 (5 bases). In germline, CDR1 is SGHAT, CDR2 FQNNGV. The CDR3 runs 14 residues. CDR3 bases: TGTGTCAGCAGCTTAGGCGTGGGGGACTATGGCTACACCTTC. The encoded protein is CVSSLGVGDYGYTF.

This CDR3 is CTSSPQTGLAAYKETQYF. The CDR3 nucleotides are TGTACCAGCAGCCCACAGACTGGACTAGCGGCCTACAAAGAGACCCAGTACTTC. The chain combines TRBV7-2 with TRBJ2-5, with TRBD2 identical over 10 bases. The germline gives CDR1 SGHTA, CDR2 FQGNSA. The junction had 15 bases not matched to a gene; V was cut back by 5 bases and J by 3 bases. CDR3 size: 18 residues.

V usage is TRBV28 and J usage is TRBJ2-3; TRBD2 matches 8 bases. The CDR3 length is 12 residues. Trimming removed 8 bases from V and 9 bases from J; junction bases left unmatched: 7. Germline CDR1 reads MDHEN; CDR2 reads SYDVKM. CDR3 amino acids: CASGAGVGTQYF. The DNA of the CDR3 is TGTGCCAGCGGAGCGGGGGTTGGCACGCAGTATTTT.

This clonotype was recorded at least ten times. This chain uses TRBV29-1 with TRBJ1-2, with 9 bases matching TRBD1. The CDR3 consists of 13 residues. Per germline, CDR1 SQVTM and CDR2 ANQGSEA. The trim removed 7 bases at V and 1 base at J, leaving 4 bases unmatched. The CDR3 loop reads CSAGTGSNYGYTF. CDR3 coding DNA: TGCAGCGCTGGGACAGGGAGTAACTATGGCTACACCTTC.

This clonotype showed up just a few times. The rearrangement uses TRBV10-3 and TRBJ1-4; 8 bases map to TRBD1. Germline lookup yields CDR1 ENHRY and CDR2 SYGVKD. The CDR3 extends over 13 amino acids. The trim removed 10 bases at V and 8 bases at J, leaving 9 bases unmatched. DNA of the CDR3: TGTGCCAGCAGCAGGGGGCTAGAGGAAAAACTGTTTTTT. Encoded protein: CASSRGLEEKLFF.

As DNA, the CDR3 is TGTGCCTCCGATGAGGCCGCGAGCTCCTACGAGCAGTACTTC. It translates to CASDEAASSYEQYF. V and J are TRBV6-1 and TRBJ2-7; D uncertain. The CDR3 covers 14 residues. Germline values: CDR1 MNHNS, CDR2 SASEGT. Deletions cut 11 bases from V and 0 bases from J, with 17 bases between.

This clonotype was observed a handful of times. CDR3 DNA sequence: TGCAGTGCCGGCGGGACAGCGATGGGAGGCTACACCTTC. It is translated as CSAGGTAMGGYTF. The rearrangement joins TRBV20-1 to TRBJ1-2; 7 bases map to TRBD1. CDR3 length: 13 amino acids. The germline V gene has CDR1 DFQATT and CDR2 SNEGSKA (reference sequence). The ends lost 6 bases at V and 8 bases at J; junction bases unmatched: 12.

The chain links TRBV11-2 to TRBJ1-6; D ambiguous. V lost 5 bases to trimming and J lost 6 bases, with 11 bases between them. This CDR3 is built from 14 residues. Germline V gene lookup returns CDR1 SGHAT and CDR2 FQNNGV. CDR3 in amino acids: CASSRTTANSPLHF. In DNA, the CDR3 is TGTGCCAGCAGCAGAACTACAGCTAATTCACCCCTCCACTTT.

The rearrangement uses TRBV7-2 and TRBJ1-6, with 9 positions matching TRBD1. With V trimmed by 4 bases and J by 8 bases, 9 bases remained unmatched. CDR1 and CDR2 from the germline V gene are SGHTA and FQGNSA. This CDR3 spans 16 amino acids. The CDR3 coding sequence is TGTGCCAGCAGCTCACAGGGGGCGATTCTCCATTCACCCCTCCACTTT. Translating gives CASSSQGAILHSPLHF. Full variable domain (outside the CDR3, taken from reference TRBV7-2 and TRBJ1-6): GAGVSQSPSNKVTEKGKDVELRCDPISGHTALYWYRQSLGQGLEFLIYFQGNSAPDKSGLPSDRFSAERTGGSVSTLTIQRTQQEDSAVYLCASSSQGAILHSPLHFGNGTRLTVT.

The chain couples TRBV7-2 to TRBJ2-1; possibly TRBD1 or TRBD2 for D (5 bases each). Trimming took off 3 bases at V and 4 bases at J, with 16 bases between the two ends. The CDR3 sequence is 16 residues long. The germline gives CDR1 SGHTA, CDR2 FQGNSA. The DNA for the CDR3 is TGTGCCAGCAGCTTCGCCCCGGGACCACTATACAATGAGCAGTTCTTC. As protein: CASSFAPGPLYNEQFF.

Regarding this clonotype: Compared with germline, one end of the junction differs, possibly owing to a read error. The chain has TRBV7-6 and TRBJ2-3, with D maybe TRBD1 (6 bases). This CDR3 comprises 14 residues. Germline V gene data show CDR1 as SGHVS and CDR2 as FNYEAQ. CDR3 in amino acids: CAGSFTGIGDTQYF. For the CDR3, the DNA is TGTGCCGGCAGCTTCACAGGGATAGGAGATACGCAGTATTTT.